This TCR beta chain was found in a study of T-cell reconstitution after alpha-beta-depleted transplantation in children. During its preparation, the TCRbeta library received unique molecular identifiers. MiXCR was run by TCRdb on the PCR reads, yielding one entry per CDR3 protein. The table records 640,000 or so distinct CDR3 sequences, approximately 15% of them present only once. The CDR3 is 16 amino acids. The V and J ends lost 1 base and 4 bases respectively, with 13 bases between them. Germline CDR1 is LNHNV and CDR2 is YYDKDF (reference sequence). The sample consisted of PBMCs from the stem cell graft donor, taken from the stem cell graft. The rearrangement links TRBV15 to TRBJ1-4; no definite D call. The TCR was taken from a human donor who donated a stem cell graft to a child with acute myeloid leukemia. CDR3 residues: CATSRGTSGDNEKLFF. The CDR3 DNA follows: TGTGCCACCAGCAGAGGGACGAGCGGAGATAATGAAAAACTGTTTTTT.